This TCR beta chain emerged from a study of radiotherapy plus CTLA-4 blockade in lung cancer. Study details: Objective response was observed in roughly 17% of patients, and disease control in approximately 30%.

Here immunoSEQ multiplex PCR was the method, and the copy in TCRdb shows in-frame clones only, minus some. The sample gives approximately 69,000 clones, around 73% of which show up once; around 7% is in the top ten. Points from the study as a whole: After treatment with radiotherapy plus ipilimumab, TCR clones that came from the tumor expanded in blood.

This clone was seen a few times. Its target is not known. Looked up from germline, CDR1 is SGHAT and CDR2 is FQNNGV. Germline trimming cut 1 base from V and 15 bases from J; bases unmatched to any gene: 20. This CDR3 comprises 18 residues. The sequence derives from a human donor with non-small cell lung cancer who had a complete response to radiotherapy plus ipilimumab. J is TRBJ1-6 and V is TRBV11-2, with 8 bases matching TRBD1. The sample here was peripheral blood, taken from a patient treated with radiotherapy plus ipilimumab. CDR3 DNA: TGTGCCAGCAGCTTAGCGGTCGACAGGGGCCCTCAATTCGAAAACCTCCACTTT. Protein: CASSLAVDRGPQFENLHF.